The 6 T cell receptor beta chains below all came from one sample that was sequenced in a study of blood T cell repertoires in COVID-19. Repertoires were generated with immunoSEQ multiplex PCR, while TCRdb's copy carries only in-frame clones and drops some. Among about 68,000 clones, 86% were seen once, and the ten largest hold approximately 3.7%. Sequenced: peripheral blood. The receptor set was obtained from a man between 45 and 60 years old with acute or convalescent COVID-19.

CDR3 bases: TGTGCCAGCTCCGTGGGACAGGGAGGCTCCTACGAGCAGTACTTC. This translates into CASSVGQGGSYEQYF. The chain is built from TRBV18 and TRBJ2-7, with TRBD1 matching over 9 bases. The CDR3 sequence is 15 residues long. Germline CDR1 KGHSH, CDR2 LQKENI. Unmatched junction bases numbered 6, after V lost 6 bases and J lost 0 bases.

The chain has TRBV13 and TRBJ1-2; no clear D gene. From germline, CDR1 is PRHDT and CDR2 FYEKMQ (reference sequence). CDR3 size: 11 residues. The V gene lost 5 bases and the J gene lost 2 bases, with 3 bases spanning the gap. In nucleotides, the CDR3 is TGTGCCAGCAGCCAAAACTATGGCTACACCTTC. Translated: CASSQNYGYTF.

The rearrangement joins TRBV5-1 to TRBJ2-5, with D hard to call. CDR1 and CDR2 from the germline V gene are SGHRS and YFSETQ. The CDR3 length is 16 residues. V was shortened by 0 bases and J by 2 bases, with 14 bases between the two germline ends. CDR3 nucleotides: TGCGCCAGCAGCTTGGTTGCGCCCCCCCCGCAAGAGACCCAGTACTTC. Amino acids: CASSLVAPPPQETQYF.

The rearrangement links TRBV9 to TRBJ1-5, with D possibly matching TRBD1 (6 bases). The germline V gene encodes CDR1 SGDLS and CDR2 YYNGEE. Trimming shortened V by 3 bases and J by 3 bases, and 13 bases separated the two germline ends. The CDR3 runs to 15 residues. The chain's CDR3 is CASSEGGGPNQPQHF. The CDR3 DNA reads TGTGCCAGCAGCGAAGGGGGGGGCCCCAATCAGCCCCAGCATTTT.

CDR3 DNA sequence: TGTGCCAGCAGCTTAGGGCAGAACACTGAAGCTTTCTTT. Translating it yields CASSLGQNTEAFF. This chain uses TRBV7-3 with TRBJ1-1, with D unclear. The CDR3 covers 13 residues. V was pared by 2 bases and J by 1 base, with 5 bases between. Germline loops: CDR1 SGHTA, CDR2 FQGTGA.

The chain combines TRBV5-6 with TRBJ1-2; D perhaps matches TRBD1 (5 bases). Germline CDR1 is SGHDT and CDR2 is YYEEEE. The CDR3 runs to 13 residues. V was cut by 3 bases and J by 0 bases, with 6 bases left in between. The CDR3 region has the DNA TGTGCCAGCAGCTGGGGGGCTAACTATGGCTACACCTTC. Translating it yields CASSWGANYGYTF.